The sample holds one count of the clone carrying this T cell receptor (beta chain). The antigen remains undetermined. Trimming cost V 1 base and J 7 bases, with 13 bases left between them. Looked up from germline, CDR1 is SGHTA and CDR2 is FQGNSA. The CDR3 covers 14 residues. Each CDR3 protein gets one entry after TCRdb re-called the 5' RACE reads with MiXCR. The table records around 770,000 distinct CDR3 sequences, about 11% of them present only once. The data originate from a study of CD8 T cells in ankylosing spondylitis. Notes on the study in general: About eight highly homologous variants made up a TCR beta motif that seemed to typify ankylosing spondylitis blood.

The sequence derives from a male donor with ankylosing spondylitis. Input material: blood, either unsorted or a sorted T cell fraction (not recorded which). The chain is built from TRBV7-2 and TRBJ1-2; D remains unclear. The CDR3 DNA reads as TGTGCCAGCAGCTTAGACGGCTTGTATCGTGGCTACACCTTC. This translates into CASSLDGLYRGYTF.